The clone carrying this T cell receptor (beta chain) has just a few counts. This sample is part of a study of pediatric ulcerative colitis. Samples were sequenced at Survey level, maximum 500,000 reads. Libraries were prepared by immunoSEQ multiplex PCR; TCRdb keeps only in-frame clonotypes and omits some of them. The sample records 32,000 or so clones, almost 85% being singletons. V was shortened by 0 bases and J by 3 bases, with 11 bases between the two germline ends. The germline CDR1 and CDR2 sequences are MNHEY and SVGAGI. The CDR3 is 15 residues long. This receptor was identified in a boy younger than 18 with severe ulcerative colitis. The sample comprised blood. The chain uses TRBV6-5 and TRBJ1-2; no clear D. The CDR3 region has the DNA TGTGCCAGCAGTTACTCTCACCTTCGTCACTATGGCTACACCTTC. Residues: CASSYSHLRHYGYTF.